The clone carrying this T cell receptor beta chain appeared many times. Its antigen remains unidentified. One entry per CDR3 protein results from TCRdb running MiXCR on the multiplex PCR reads. The sample lists approximately 280,000 distinct CDR3 sequences; over 25% were seen once. In germline, CDR1 is SGHTA, CDR2 FQGNSA. The CDR3 contains 20 residues. V trimming: 0 bases; J trimming: 8 bases; junction bases outside the gene matches: 20. This entry comes from a study of breast tumors, draining lymph nodes, adjacent tissues. Study results and limitations: Compared with lymph nodes, tumors were less diverse; compared with nontumor tissue, more.

Axillary draining lymph nodes of breast cancer patients supplied the node samples. Material for sequencing was axillary lymph node tissue. This chain uses TRBV7-2 with TRBJ2-1; 9 bases match TRBD2. This clonotype was obtained from a female donor with breast cancer. Some clones in this sample may be carry-over from other donors' samples. In DNA form, the CDR3 reads TGTGCCAGCAGCTTAGCAGGGGTACTAGCTTTGAGCGGGAGGTTAGATGAGCAGTTCTTC. It encodes CASSLAGVLALSGRLDEQFF. Looking up the rest from reference TRBV7-2 and TRBJ2-1 gives the full variable domain: GAGVSQSPSNKVTEKGKDVELRCDPISGHTALYWYRQSLGQGLEFLIYFQGNSAPDKSGLPSDRFSAERTGGSVSTLTIQRTQQEDSAVYLCASSLAGVLALSGRLDEQFFGPGTRLTVL.